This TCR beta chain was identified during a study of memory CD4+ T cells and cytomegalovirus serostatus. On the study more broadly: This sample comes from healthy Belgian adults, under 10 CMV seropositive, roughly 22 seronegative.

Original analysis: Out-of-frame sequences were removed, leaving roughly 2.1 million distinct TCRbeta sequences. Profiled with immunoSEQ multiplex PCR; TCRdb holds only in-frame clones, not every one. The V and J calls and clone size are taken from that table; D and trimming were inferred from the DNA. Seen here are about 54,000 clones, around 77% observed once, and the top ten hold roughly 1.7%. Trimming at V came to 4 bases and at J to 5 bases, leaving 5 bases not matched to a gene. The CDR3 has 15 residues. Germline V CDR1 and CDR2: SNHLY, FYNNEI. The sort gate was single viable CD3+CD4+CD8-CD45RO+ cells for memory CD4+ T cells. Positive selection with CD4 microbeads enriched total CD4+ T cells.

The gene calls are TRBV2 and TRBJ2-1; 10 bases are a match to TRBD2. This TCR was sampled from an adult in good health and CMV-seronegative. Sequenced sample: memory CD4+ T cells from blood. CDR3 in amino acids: CASSAGTSAHNEQFF. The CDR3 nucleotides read TGTGCCAGCAGTGCGGGGACTAGCGCCCACAATGAGCAGTTCTTC.